This entry concerns a single TCR beta chain. The time point is: pre-treatment baseline. Samples come from before therapy and from week 3 after the first blockade cycle. At 12 weeks after first infusion, RECIST 1.1 defined response for most patients. Patients with prior systemic cancer treatment, concomitant immunosuppressants, or other active malignancies were excluded. Trimming took 7 bases from V and 1 from J, leaving 19 bases between them. Germline V lookup: CDR1 MDHEN, CDR2 SYDVKM. There are 16 residues in the CDR3. The record originates from a study of blood T cell dynamics during melanoma immunotherapy. This table comes from immunoSEQ multiplex PCR, and its TCRdb copy is limited to in-frame clones, with some not included. The sample has about 8,500 clones, 81% seen once.

Material: blood, obtained from a patient treated with checkpoint blockade. This receptor was identified in a human donor with melanoma. The genes are TRBV28 and TRBJ1-1, with a weak D call TRBD1 (6 bases). CDR3 in amino acids: CASNPRGEVTNTEAFF. The CDR3 DNA reads as TGTGCCAGCAACCCGAGGGGGGAGGTTACGAACACTGAAGCTTTCTTT.